One T cell receptor beta chain is described in this entry. The sample originates from a study of shared clonotypes between healthy human individuals. Produced via immunoSEQ multiplex PCR; TCRdb's table is partial and in-frame only. The profile shows 330,000 or so clones, around 70% of them singletons. The CDR3 has 15 residues. V lost 0 bases, J lost 2 bases, and 12 bases lay in between. The germline V gene encodes CDR1 SGDLS and CDR2 YYNGEE. Source material: memory CD4+ T cells sorted from blood. This sample's subset: CD45RA-negative fraction. The V gene is TRBV9, the J gene TRBJ2-7, with a possible D match to TRBD2 (6 bases). The TCR sequence derives from a man aged 25 to 45 in good health. CDR3 amino acids: CASSVGGTGTYEQYF. The CDR3 nucleotides read TGTGCCAGCAGCGTAGGAGGGACTGGAACCTACGAGCAGTACTTC.